Following are 28 T cell receptor beta chains from one sample sequenced in a study of beta chain features in type 1 diabetes. Sequencing targeted expressed TCRB transcripts, as all isolated RNA had been reverse transcribed. TCRdb keeps only in-frame clones here, not all; method: immunoSEQ multiplex PCR. The sample gives roughly 170,000 clones, around an eighth of which show up once; 0.62% is in the top ten. The sequenced sample consisted of central memory CD4+ T cells from blood. These receptors originate from a woman between 18 and 30 years old in good health.

This clone was recorded at least ten times. V gene TRBV28 combines with J gene TRBJ2-7, with D perhaps matching TRBD1 (5 bases). V shed 6 bases and J shed 6 bases, with 18 bases lying between them. CDR1 is MDHEN and CDR2 is SYDVKM in the germline V gene. The CDR3 runs to 14 residues. The CDR3 region is CASSPTGARSEQYF. The CDR3 DNA is TGTGCCAGCAGCCCCACAGGCGCCCGGAGCGAGCAGTACTTC.

This clone has more than one count but fewer than ten. The chain links TRBV27 to TRBJ1-1; perhaps TRBD1 as D (6 bases). The germline CDR1 and CDR2 sequences are MNHEY and SMNVEV (reference sequence). This CDR3 comprises 14 residues. Trimming shortened V by 3 bases and J by 4 bases, and 12 bases separated the two germline ends. CDR3 region: CASSFSQGFTEAFF. The CDR3 region has the DNA TGTGCCAGCAGTTTCTCACAGGGATTCACTGAAGCTTTCTTT.

This clone turned up a few times. V gene TRBV14 combines with J gene TRBJ2-2, with a weak D call TRBD1 (5 bases). V lost 1 base and J 4 bases, leaving 13 bases between the germline ends. Germline V gives CDR1 SGHDN, CDR2 FVKESK. This CDR3 has 16 residues. DNA of the CDR3: TGTGCCAGCAGCCAAGTAGGGGCAGTAACCACCGGGGAGCTGTTTTTT. Encoded protein: CASSQVGAVTTGELFF. The full variable domain, completed using reference TRBV14 and TRBJ2-2, is EAGVTQFPSHSVIEKGQTVTLRCDPISGHDNLYWYRRVMGKEIKFLLHFVKESKQDESGMPNNRFLAERTGGTYSTLKVQPAELEDSGVYFCASSQVGAVTTGELFFGEGSRLTVL.

The chain has TRBV19 and TRBJ2-1; possible D gene TRBD2, 7 bases. The V end was cut by 7 bases, the J end by 5 bases, with 18 bases between. Germline V lookup: CDR1 LNHDA, CDR2 SQIVND (reference sequence). The CDR3 contains 15 residues. CDR3 amino acids: CASTRNGGGDNEQFF. CDR3 DNA: TGTGCCAGTACCCGGAATGGAGGGGGGGACAATGAGCAGTTCTTC.

CDR3 DNA sequence: TGTGCCTGGAGCCGAGGGGGTGGCGATCAGCCCCAGCATTTT. It translates to CAWSRGGGDQPQHF. The gene calls are TRBV30 and TRBJ1-5, with a weak D call TRBD1 (6 bases). Trimming shortened V by 3 bases and J by 5 bases, and 14 bases separated the two germline ends. Looked up from germline, CDR1 is GTSNPN and CDR2 is SVGIG (reference sequence). CDR3 size: 14 residues.

In DNA, the CDR3 is TGTGCCGGTCTAACAGGGACTGGGGCCAACGTCCTGACTTTC. It codes for CAGLTGTGANVLTF. This rearrangement joins TRBV2 to TRBJ2-6; possible D gene TRBD1, 6 bases. Trimming stripped 11 bases from V and 2 bases from J, with 13 bases between. Germline V gene sequence: CDR1 SNHLY, CDR2 FYNNEI. The CDR3 extends over 14 amino acids.

The chain joins TRBV9 to TRBJ2-7; 7 bases line up with TRBD1. V trimming: 2 bases; J trimming: 7 bases; junction bases outside the gene matches: 6. The CDR3 is 13 residues long. In germline, CDR1 is SGDLS, CDR2 YYNGEE. The CDR3 region has the DNA TGTGCCAGCAGCGTTAGACCGGACAGGGAGCAGTACTTC. It specifies CASSVRPDREQYF.

This clone was seen a handful of times. The chain combines TRBV5-6 with TRBJ2-1; 9 bases map to TRBD2. V gave up 1 base and J gave up 8 bases; unmatched junction bases: 13. The V gene's germline CDR1 is SGHDT and CDR2 YYEEEE. The CDR3 consists of 17 residues. The CDR3 here is CASSLSRLAGPGDEQFF. In DNA, the CDR3 is TGTGCCAGCAGCTTGTCGAGGCTAGCGGGACCGGGTGATGAGCAGTTCTTC.

J is TRBJ2-2 and V is TRBV7-3, with a possible D match to TRBD2 (6 bases). Germline V gene data show CDR1 as SGHTA and CDR2 as FQGTGA. This CDR3 is 17 amino acids long. V lost 2 bases and J lost 2, with 15 bases in between. The DNA for the CDR3 is TGTGCCAGCAGCTTACTACCCGGGACTCTAAACACCGGGGAGCTGTTTTTT. Translation gives CASSLLPGTLNTGELFF.

This clone appeared a few times. The chain links TRBV15 to TRBJ2-5; D unclear. This CDR3 comprises 14 residues. Trimming removed 0 bases from V and 5 bases from J, with 10 bases in between. In germline, CDR1 is LNHNV, CDR2 YYDKDF (reference sequence). This CDR3 is CATSRDYGSETQYF. DNA for the CDR3: TGTGCCACCAGCAGAGATTACGGGTCCGAGACCCAGTACTTC.

This clone appeared a few times. The J gene is TRBJ2-1, the V gene TRBV5-1, with 7 bases fitting TRBD2. The CDR3 extends over 16 amino acids. The V segment lost 5 bases and the J segment 0 bases; nucleotides outside the gene matches: 8. CDR1 is SGHRS, CDR2 YFSETQ, per germline. CDR3 amino acids: CASSTERGLSYNEQFF. The CDR3 DNA reads TGCGCCAGCAGTACCGAGCGGGGTCTCTCCTACAATGAGCAGTTCTTC.

This clone was observed a handful of times. In DNA, the CDR3 is TGTGCCAGCAGTTACGCGGGACGGCCTGGAAACACCATATATTTT. Protein sequence: CASSYAGRPGNTIYF. This sequence joins TRBV6-5 and TRBJ1-3; tentative D call: TRBD1 (5 bases). This CDR3 spans 15 amino acids. Germline loops: CDR1 MNHEY, CDR2 SVGAGI. Trimming removed 2 bases at V and 2 bases at J, with 10 bases between.

Notes on this clone: The junction departs from the called germline gene at one end, perhaps through a read error. The gene calls are TRBV7-7 and TRBJ2-1; 12 bases map to TRBD2. The CDR3 runs to 16 residues. The germline V gene encodes CDR1 SSHAT and CDR2 FNYEAQ (reference sequence). The CDR3 region is CASSLMTSGSGGEQFF. The DNA of the CDR3 is TGTGCTAGCAGCTTAATGACTAGCGGGAGCGGGGGAGAGCAGTTCTTC.

V gene TRBV6-5 combines with J gene TRBJ2-1; possible D gene TRBD2, 5 bases. CDR3 length: 16 residues. V was pared by 0 bases and J by 4 bases, with 13 bases between. Germline V gene sequence: CDR1 MNHEY, CDR2 SVGAGI. The CDR3: CASSYSFSGRYNEQFF. CDR3 in DNA: TGTGCCAGCAGTTACTCGTTCAGCGGAAGATACAATGAGCAGTTCTTC.

About this clone itself: At one boundary the junction diverges from the germline segment, which might be a read error. The chain recombines TRBV7-7 with TRBJ2-5, with D possibly being TRBD2 (6 bases). CDR3 length: 15 residues. Germline loops: CDR1 SSHAT, CDR2 FNYEAQ (reference sequence). This chain's CDR3 is CASSLRAGNQETQYF. The CDR3 DNA reads as TGTGCTAGCAGCTTAAGGGCGGGGAACCAAGAGACCCAGTACTTC.

The CDR3: CASSQALSVNEKLFF. CDR3 bases: TGTGCCAGCAGCCAAGCCTTATCGGTTAATGAAAAACTGTTTTTT. The chain joins TRBV14 to TRBJ1-4; D ambiguous. CDR1 and CDR2 (germline): SGHDN, FVKESK. V was cut by 1 base and J by 4 bases, with 10 bases left in between. CDR3 size: 15 residues. The variable domain in full, with the rest retrieved from reference TRBV14 and TRBJ1-4, is EAGVTQFPSHSVIEKGQTVTLRCDPISGHDNLYWYRRVMGKEIKFLLHFVKESKQDESGMPNNRFLAERTGGTYSTLKVQPAELEDSGVYFCASSQALSVNEKLFFGSGTQLSVL.

This clone came up a few times. The rearrangement joins TRBV5-1 to TRBJ2-5; D possibly corresponds to TRBD1 (5 bases). The CDR3 is made up of 15 amino acids. V was cut by 6 bases and J by 3 bases, with 18 bases left in between. Looked up from germline, CDR1 is SGHRS and CDR2 is YFSETQ. CDR3 coding DNA: TGCGCCAGCACCCGATCGGCAGGGCCAGAAGAGACCCAGTACTTC. Translating gives CASTRSAGPEETQYF. The full variable domain, its missing parts supplied by reference TRBV5-1 and TRBJ2-5, is KAGVTQTPRYLIKTRGQQVTLSCSPISGHRSVSWYQQTPGQGLQFLFEYFSETQRNKGNFPGRFSGRQFSNSRSEMNVSTLELGDSALYLCASTRSAGPEETQYFGPGTRLLVL.

This clone was recorded a few times. The chain links TRBV7-2 to TRBJ2-7; D unclear. Germline-derived CDR1 and CDR2 are SGHTA and FQGNSA. The CDR3 sequence is 14 residues long. Trimming took off 2 bases at V and 1 base at J, with 9 bases between the two ends. The CDR3 nucleotides are TGTGCCAGCAGCTTATCCCACTCTTCCTACGAGCAGTACTTC. Translated, it gives CASSLSHSSYEQYF.

V gene TRBV2 combines with J gene TRBJ1-1; D remains ambiguous. Trimming cost V 4 bases and J 0 bases, with 9 bases left between them. CDR1 and CDR2 from the germline V gene are SNHLY and FYNNEI. The CDR3 totals 14 residues. The CDR3 coding sequence is TGTGCCAGCAGTGCCCAGACTATGAACACTGAAGCTTTCTTT. Protein: CASSAQTMNTEAFF.

This clone was observed at least ten times. The junction departs from germline at one end; a sequencing error may be responsible. The DNA for the CDR3 is TGTGCCAGCAGCTTAGCAGGGGCGAACGCTGAAGCTTTCTTT. It encodes CASSLAGANAEAFF. This sequence joins TRBV7-3 and TRBJ1-1; TRBD1 might be the D (6 bases). This CDR3 region has 14 residues. Germline loops: CDR1 SGHTA, CDR2 FQGTGA.

The rearrangement uses TRBV28 and TRBJ2-7; 7 nucleotides match TRBD1. Germline-derived CDR1 and CDR2 are MDHEN and SYDVKM. Unmatched junction bases numbered 9, after V lost 4 bases and J lost 12 bases. The CDR3 has 12 residues. DNA of the CDR3: TGTGCCAGCAGTTCTACAGGGGCTGGGGGGTACTTC. Encoded protein: CASSSTGAGGYF.

The table lists this clone with a few counts. The rearrangement uses TRBV29-1 and TRBJ2-1; TRBD2 matches 14 bases. The CDR3 sequence is 14 residues long. Germline lookup yields CDR1 SQVTM and CDR2 ANQGSEA. V trimming: 5 bases; J trimming: 8 bases; junction bases outside the gene matches: 5. CDR3 in DNA: TGCAGCGTTCTGGGACTAGCGGGAGTGTATGAGCAGTTCTTC. Its protein product is CSVLGLAGVYEQFF.

The chain uses TRBV7-9 and TRBJ1-3; D ambiguous. V was cut by 8 bases and J by 0 bases, with 8 bases left in between. The CDR3 runs 13 residues. Germline CDR1 and CDR2: SEHNR and FQNEAQ (reference sequence). The CDR3 loop reads CASQRDSGNTIYF. In DNA form, the CDR3 reads TGTGCCAGCCAGCGGGACTCTGGAAACACCATATATTTT.

Details on this clone: At the DNA level, this CDR3 is encoded by other sequences in the same sample as well. CDR3 residues: CASSGAGGGTDTQYF. Here the CDR3 DNA reads TGTGCCAGCAGCGGAGCGGGAGGAGGCACAGATACGCAGTATTTT. The gene calls are TRBV2 and TRBJ2-3; 9 nucleotides align to TRBD2. This CDR3 spans 15 amino acids. Germline values: CDR1 SNHLY, CDR2 FYNNEI. V dropped 6 bases and J dropped 1; count of bases not matched to a gene: 5.

This clone was seen only a few times. The CDR3 is CAWSRGGRFTDTQYF. As DNA, the CDR3 is TGTGCCTGGAGCCGGGGCGGGAGGTTCACAGATACGCAGTATTTT. The chain combines TRBV30 with TRBJ2-3; 8 bases are shared with TRBD2. CDR3 length: 15 amino acids. Germline lookup yields CDR1 GTSNPN and CDR2 SVGIG (reference sequence). The V and J ends lost 3 bases and 2 bases, in that order; junction bases with no gene match: 7. Variable domain in full (rest from reference TRBV30 and TRBJ2-3): SQTIHQWPATLVQPVGSPLSLECTVEGTSNPNLYWYRQAAGRGLQLLFYSVGIGQISSEVPQNLSASRPQDRQFILSSKKLLLSDSGFYLCAWSRGGRFTDTQYFGPGTRLTVL.

This clone was counted a few times. This chain joins TRBV30 and TRBJ2-7, with 7 bases fitting TRBD2. The V gene's germline CDR1 is GTSNPN and CDR2 SVGIG (reference sequence). CDR3 length: 13 amino acids. Trimming at V came to 1 base and at J to 4 bases, leaving 4 bases not matched to a gene. The CDR3 is CAWSGQAGYEQYF. The CDR3 DNA is TGTGCCTGGAGTGGCCAAGCGGGGTACGAGCAGTACTTC.

This clone occurred a few times. The chain has TRBV15 and TRBJ1-4; 9 bases line up with TRBD1. V lost 1 base, J lost 6 bases, and 3 bases stayed unmatched. In germline, CDR1 is LNHNV, CDR2 YYDKDF (reference sequence). The CDR3 consists of 15 residues. The CDR3 sequence is CATSRGRTGDEKLFF. The CDR3 DNA follows: TGTGCCACCAGCAGAGGCAGGACAGGGGATGAAAAACTGTTTTTT. Looking up the rest from reference TRBV15 and TRBJ1-4 gives the full variable domain: DAMVIQNPRYQVTQFGKPVTLSCSQTLNHNVMYWYQQKSSQAPKLLFHYYDKDFNNEADTPDNFQSRRPNTSFCFLDIRSPGLGDTAMYLCATSRGRTGDEKLFFGSGTQLSVL.

The genes are TRBV7-8 and TRBJ1-2; 9 bases align to TRBD1. This CDR3 is 14 amino acids long. J was trimmed by 8 bases and V by 1 base; bases with no gene match: 5. Looked up from germline, CDR1 is SGHVS and CDR2 is FQNEAQ. The CDR3 DNA reads as TGTGCCAGCAGCTTAGAACAGGGGGCGCGGGGCTACACCTTC. Translated, it gives CASSLEQGARGYTF.